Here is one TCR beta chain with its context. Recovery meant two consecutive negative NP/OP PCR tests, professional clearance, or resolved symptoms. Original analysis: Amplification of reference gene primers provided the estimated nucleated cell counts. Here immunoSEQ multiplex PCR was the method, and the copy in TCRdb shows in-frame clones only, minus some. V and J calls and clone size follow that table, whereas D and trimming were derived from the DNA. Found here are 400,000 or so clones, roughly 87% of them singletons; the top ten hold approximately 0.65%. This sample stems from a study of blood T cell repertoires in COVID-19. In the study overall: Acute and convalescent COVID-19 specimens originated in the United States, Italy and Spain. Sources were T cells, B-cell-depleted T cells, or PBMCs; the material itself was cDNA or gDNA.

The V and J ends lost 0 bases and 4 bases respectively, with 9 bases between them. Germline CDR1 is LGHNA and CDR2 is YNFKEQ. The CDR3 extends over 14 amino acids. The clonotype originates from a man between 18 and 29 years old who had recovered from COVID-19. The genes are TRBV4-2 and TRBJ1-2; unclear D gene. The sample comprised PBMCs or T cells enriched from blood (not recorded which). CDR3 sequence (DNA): TGTGCCAGCAGCCAAGATGCGGAGGTCTATGGCTACACCTTC. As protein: CASSQDAEVYGYTF.